The 12 T cell receptor beta chains in this list originate from one sample, sequenced in a study of shared clonotypes between healthy human individuals. Here immunoSEQ multiplex PCR was the method, and the copy in TCRdb shows in-frame clones only, minus some. The sample includes around 500,000 clones, over 70% of them seen just once. The source material was PBMCs. All receptors come from a woman aged 35 to 49 in good health. Some clones in this sample may be carry-over from other donors' samples.

As regards this clone: A read error is likely here: a far larger clone is one base away. The J gene is TRBJ2-5, the V gene TRBV11-2; no definite D call. Germline CDR1 reads SGHAT; CDR2 reads FQNNGV. This CDR3 is 13 amino acids long. V was pared by 1 base and J by 8 bases, with 11 bases between. The CDR3 spells CASSLGSRDTQYF. The CDR3 nucleotides are TGTGCCAGCAGCTTAGGGTCGCGAGATACCCAGTACTTC.

This clone came up a few times. The CDR3 nucleotides read TGTGCCAGCAGCTTTGTAGCGGGAGAAGGCAACGAGCAGTACTTC. This sequence encodes CASSFVAGEGNEQYF. J is TRBJ2-7 and V is TRBV7-2; 9 bases fit TRBD2. Trimming cost V 3 bases and J 5 bases; bases outside gene matches: 8. Germline V gives CDR1 SGHTA, CDR2 FQGNSA. The CDR3 contains 15 residues. The full variable domain, with the rest looked up from reference TRBV7-2 and TRBJ2-7, is GAGVSQSPSNKVTEKGKDVELRCDPISGHTALYWYRQSLGQGLEFLIYFQGNSAPDKSGLPSDRFSAERTGGSVSTLTIQRTQQEDSAVYLCASSFVAGEGNEQYFGPGTRLTVT.

The chain couples TRBV28 to TRBJ1-5; D perhaps matches TRBD1 (5 bases). CDR3 length: 13 amino acids. The ends were cut back, 6 bases at V and 0 bases at J, with 6 bases in the middle. Germline V gene data show CDR1 as MDHEN and CDR2 as SYDVKM. CDR3 sequence: CASRGPSNQPQHF. CDR3 coding DNA: TGTGCCAGCAGGGGGCCTAGCAATCAGCCCCAGCATTTT.

The V call is TRBV10-3, the J call TRBJ2-7; 12 bases agree with TRBD2. Per germline, CDR1 ENHRY and CDR2 SYGVKD. V shed 6 bases, J shed 2 bases, and the junction held 5 bases outside the gene matches. This CDR3 region has 15 residues. The CDR3 loop is CAISATSGRTYEQYF. In nucleotides, the CDR3 is TGTGCCATCAGCGCTACTAGCGGGAGGACCTACGAGCAGTACTTC.

The J gene is TRBJ2-6, the V gene TRBV28; D perhaps matches TRBD1 (5 bases). Germline V CDR1 and CDR2: MDHEN, SYDVKM. The CDR3 totals 17 residues. V was pared by 5 bases and J by 2 bases, with 16 bases between. CDR3 residues: CASSPSSLGAGANVLTF. For the CDR3, the DNA is TGTGCCAGCAGTCCCTCCTCCCTAGGGGCTGGGGCCAACGTCCTGACTTTC.

The chain carries TRBV6-5 and TRBJ2-2, with 8 bases that match TRBD1. This CDR3 is built from 15 residues. With V trimmed by 6 bases and J by 3 bases, 6 bases remained unmatched. Per germline, CDR1 MNHEY and CDR2 SVGAGI. CDR3: CASSPGQGDTGELFF. The CDR3 DNA follows: TGTGCCAGCAGCCCCGGACAGGGCGACACCGGGGAGCTGTTTTTT.

V gene TRBV5-1 combines with J gene TRBJ1-1, with 8 bases lining up with TRBD1. V shed 4 bases, J shed 4 bases, and the junction held 6 bases outside the gene matches. This CDR3 is 14 amino acids long. The germline V gene encodes CDR1 SGHRS and CDR2 YFSETQ. CDR3 DNA sequence: TGCGCCAGCAGCATACAGGGGGATCTCACTGAAGCTTTCTTT. As protein: CASSIQGDLTEAFF.

The V gene is TRBV13, the J gene TRBJ2-1; the match to TRBD2 covers 8 bases. V shed 5 bases, J shed 6 bases, and the junction held 12 bases outside the gene matches. CDR1 and CDR2 from the germline V gene are PRHDT and FYEKMQ (reference sequence). The length of the CDR3 is 16 residues. The CDR3 reads CASSGGGTRFGNEQFF. The CDR3 DNA sequence: TGTGCCAGCAGCGGAGGGGGGACTAGGTTTGGCAATGAGCAGTTCTTC.

V gene TRBV7-3 combines with J gene TRBJ2-2; perhaps TRBD1 as D (6 bases). CDR1 SGHTA and CDR2 FQGTGA come from the germline V gene. The CDR3 totals 16 residues. V gave up 5 bases and J gave up 5 bases, with 18 bases separating them. CDR3 nucleotide sequence: TGTGCCAGCAGCCCGACCGGGACACAAGGGACCGGGGAGCTGTTTTTT. Its translation: CASSPTGTQGTGELFF.

CDR3 protein: CASSRQYSTDTQYF. The DNA for the CDR3 is TGTGCCAGCAGCCGCCAATATAGCACAGATACGCAGTATTTT. The rearrangement uses TRBV7-9 and TRBJ2-3; D remains ambiguous. Germline V lookup: CDR1 SEHNR, CDR2 FQNEAQ (reference sequence). The CDR3 spans 14 residues. V lost 5 bases to trimming and J lost 0 bases, with 9 bases between them.

On this clone itself: Given a far larger clone just one base away, this is likely a sequencing read error. The chain uses TRBV6-5 and TRBJ2-7; TRBD2 aligns across 12 bases. CDR1 and CDR2 from the germline V gene are MNHEY and SVGAGI. The CDR3 is made up of 15 amino acids. The CDR3 here is CASGYSSGRGYEQYF. As DNA, the CDR3 is TGTGCCAGCGGTTATTCTAGCGGGAGGGGCTACGAGCAGTACTTC.

Notes on this clone: One end of the junction does not line up with germline, which may come from a read error. V usage is TRBV7-7 and J usage is TRBJ1-1, with a tentative D call TRBD1 (6 bases). CDR1 and CDR2 (germline): SSHAT, FNYEAQ (reference sequence). This CDR3 has 13 residues. The CDR3 region has the DNA TGTGCTAGCAGCTTACACAGGGACGCTGAAGCTTTCTTT. This translates into CASSLHRDAEAFF.